This TCR beta chain was observed in a study of cytomegalovirus exposure and HLA in healthy donors. PCR was performed using 60 Vbeta and 13 Jbeta primers. Profiled with immunoSEQ multiplex PCR; TCRdb holds only in-frame clones, not every one. This sample has more than 85,000 clones, with roughly 88% found just once. In regard to this clone: Its antigen remains unidentified.

Trimming took 4 bases from V and 0 from J; bases not matched to a gene: 8. The CDR3 totals 16 residues. Looked up from germline, CDR1 is MNHEY and CDR2 is SVGAGI. Study results and caveats: Reportedly, a later analysis found an Asian-associated ancestry cluster had fewer N-insertions than the approximately 700-donor mean. V- and J-gene trimming in TCR beta was tied to a missense DCLRE1C variant by an analysis performed later. Confirmation was obtained in vitro that three CMV-associated chains are specific for CMV antigens.

Sequencing used PBMCs. The receptor comes from a woman aged 18-35 years in good health and CMV-seronegative. The V gene is TRBV6-5, the J gene TRBJ2-5; 7 bases line up with TRBD2. Here the CDR3 DNA reads TGTGCCAGCAGTTCGATTCCAGCGGGGCACCAAGAGACCCAGTACTTC. It codes for CASSSIPAGHQETQYF.